These 11 T cell receptor beta chains were all obtained from the same sample, sequenced in a study of cytomegalovirus exposure and HLA in healthy donors. It was with 60 Vbeta and 13 Jbeta primers that the PCR ran. Generated by immunoSEQ multiplex PCR, the TCRdb table keeps only in-frame clones and is missing some. This sample yields 150,000 to 200,000 clones, of which approximately 88% are seen a single time; approximately 1.2% belongs to the top ten. Sequencing was performed on PBMCs. Receptors were obtained from a boy aged 2 to 9 in good health and CMV-seronegative.

The chain is built from TRBV5-3 and TRBJ2-1; maybe TRBD2 (6 bases). TRBV5-3 qualifies as an ORF whose function is uncertain. The CDR3 is 16 amino acids. Deletions cut 4 bases from V and 7 bases from J, with 21 bases between. CDR3 DNA: TGTGCCAGAAGCGGCGCCGGGACTGGAGGGGTGAATGAGCAGTTCTTC. This codes for CARSGAGTGGVNEQFF.

The rearrangement uses TRBV11-2 and TRBJ2-7; 12 nucleotides line up with TRBD2. V gave up 5 bases and J gave up 0 bases; unmatched junction bases: 8. This CDR3 is 17 amino acids long. Germline loops: CDR1 SGHAT, CDR2 FQNNGV. The CDR3 spells CASSPGGTSGPSYEQYV. The CDR3 DNA follows: TGTGCCAGCAGCCCGGGAGGGACTAGCGGGCCCTCCTACGAGCAGTACGTC.

This chain connects TRBV18 to TRBJ2-2; 10 bases agree with TRBD2. Germline trimming cut 2 bases from V and 6 bases from J; bases unmatched to any gene: 0. Germline-derived CDR1 and CDR2 are KGHSH and LQKENI. The CDR3 has 14 amino acids. The CDR3 sequence: CASSPGLAAGELFF. CDR3 sequence (DNA): TGTGCCAGCTCACCAGGACTAGCGGCCGGGGAGCTGTTTTTT.

This clone was observed a few times. J is TRBJ2-3 and V is TRBV6-1, with D perhaps matching TRBD2 (6 bases). Germline CDR1 reads MNHNS; CDR2 reads SASEGT. Trimming left V 2 bases short and J 1 base short, with 10 bases between. This CDR3 is 15 amino acids long. CDR3 loop: CASSEPASGTDTQYF. Here the CDR3 DNA reads TGTGCCAGCAGTGAACCGGCTAGCGGCACAGATACGCAGTATTTT.

Concerning this clone itself: Other DNA sequences in this specimen translate into the identical CDR3. This chain joins TRBV6-5 and TRBJ1-1, with D possibly TRBD1 on 6 matching bases. The germline V and J ends were trimmed by 2 bases and 0 bases, with 10 bases remaining between them. The CDR3 totals 15 residues. The germline V gene has CDR1 MNHEY and CDR2 SVGAGI. Written as DNA, the CDR3 is TGTGCCAGCAGTTACGAAGGGACACTGAACACTGAAGCTTTCTTT. It yields the protein CASSYEGTLNTEAFF.

The rearrangement uses TRBV30 and TRBJ2-1; 10 bases line up with TRBD2. The CDR3 is 16 residues long. Trimming took 2 bases from V and 6 from J; bases not matched to a gene: 10. Germline V gene sequence: CDR1 GTSNPN, CDR2 SVGIG (reference sequence). The CDR3 sequence: CAWSPRAGGPGNEQFF. CDR3 in DNA: TGTGCCTGGAGTCCCCGAGCGGGGGGGCCTGGCAATGAGCAGTTCTTC. Full variable domain (missing parts from reference TRBV30 and TRBJ2-1): SQTIHQWPATLVQPVGSPLSLECTVEGTSNPNLYWYRQAAGRGLQLLFYSVGIGQISSEVPQNLSASRPQDRQFILSSKKLLLSDSGFYLCAWSPRAGGPGNEQFFGPGTRLTVL.

The CDR3 spells CASSLWGQGYGYTF. DNA of the CDR3: TGTGCCAGCAGTTTATGGGGACAGGGCTATGGCTACACCTTC. The rearrangement joins TRBV28 to TRBJ1-2, with 9 bases identical to TRBD1. The CDR3 extends over 14 amino acids. Unmatched junction bases numbered 0, after V lost 0 bases and J lost 4 bases. Germline V CDR1 and CDR2: MDHEN, SYDVKM.

This clone was recorded a few times. This rearrangement joins TRBV9 to TRBJ1-1; D uncertain. Germline V gene lookup returns CDR1 SGDLS and CDR2 YYNGEE. The ends were cut back, 4 bases at V and 4 bases at J, with 11 bases in the middle. The CDR3 sequence is 13 residues long. CDR3 protein: CASSSGDSTEAFF. The CDR3 DNA reads as TGTGCCAGCAGCTCCGGGGATTCCACTGAAGCTTTCTTT.

The CDR3 reads CASSSSGTASYSPLHF. The CDR3 DNA reads as TGTGCCAGCAGCTCCTCTGGGACAGCTTCATATTCACCCCTCCACTTT. The V call is TRBV7-2, the J call TRBJ1-6, with 7 bases identical to TRBD1. This CDR3 has 16 amino acids. The junction had 11 bases not matched to a gene; V was cut back by 4 bases and J by 8 bases. CDR1 is SGHTA, CDR2 FQGNSA, per germline.

V gene TRBV4-3 combines with J gene TRBJ2-1, with 15 bases identical to TRBD2. V gave up 0 bases and J gave up 9 bases; unmatched junction bases: 6. The CDR3 extends over 17 amino acids. In germline, CDR1 is LGHNA, CDR2 YSLEER. The CDR3 sequence is CASSQDVGLAGGGEQFF. The CDR3 nucleotides are TGCGCCAGCAGCCAAGATGTAGGACTAGCGGGAGGGGGTGAGCAGTTCTTC.

In this sample, this clone turned up a few times. The V gene is TRBV27, the J gene TRBJ2-7, with D perhaps TRBD2 (6 bases). The germline CDR1 and CDR2 sequences are MNHEY and SMNVEV (reference sequence). V shed 2 bases and J shed 0 bases, with 8 bases lying between them. This CDR3 contains 14 residues. The chain's CDR3 is CASSLHSGSYEQYF. For the CDR3, the DNA is TGTGCCAGCAGTTTACATAGCGGCTCCTACGAGCAGTACTTC.